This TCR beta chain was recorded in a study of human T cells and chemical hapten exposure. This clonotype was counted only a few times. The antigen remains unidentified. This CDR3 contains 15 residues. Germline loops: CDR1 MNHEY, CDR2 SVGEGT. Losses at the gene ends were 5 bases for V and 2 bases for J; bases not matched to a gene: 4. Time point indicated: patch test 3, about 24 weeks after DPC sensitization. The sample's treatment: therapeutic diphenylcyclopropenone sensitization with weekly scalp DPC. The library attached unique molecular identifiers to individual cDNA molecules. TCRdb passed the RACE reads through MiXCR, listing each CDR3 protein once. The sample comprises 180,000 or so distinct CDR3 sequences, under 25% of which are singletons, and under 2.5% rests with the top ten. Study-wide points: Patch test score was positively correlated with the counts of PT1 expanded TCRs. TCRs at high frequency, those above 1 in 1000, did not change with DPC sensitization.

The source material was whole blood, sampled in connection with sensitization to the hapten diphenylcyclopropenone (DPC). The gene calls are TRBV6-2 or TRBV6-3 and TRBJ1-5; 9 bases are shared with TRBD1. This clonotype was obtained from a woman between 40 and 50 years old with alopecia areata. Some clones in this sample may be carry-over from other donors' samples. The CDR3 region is CASSRRDRGNQPQHF. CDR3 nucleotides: TGTGCCAGCAGTCGCCGGGACAGGGGCAATCAGCCCCAGCATTTT.